The 21 T cell receptor beta chains listed next were all sequenced from one sample in a study of CD8 T cells in Susac syndrome (dated by TCRdb to the late 2010s). Library generation was performed with the immunoSEQ multiplex PCR assay. RNA was extracted with the RNeasy kit and roughly 0.45 to 1 ug was reverse transcribed using random hexamers. TCRdb handled the public reads itself, with Q25 trimming in fastp and clone calling in MiXCR, and kept productive beta chains. Rows with one shared CDR3 protein collapse into an entry with the most common genes and DNA. The sample profile shows about 240,000 distinct CDR3 sequences; 95% to 97% of them were found once. The ten most abundant clones make up 0.08% to 0.11% of the sample. Sequencing used CD4+ T cells from PBMCs. Source of these receptors: a human donor with Susac syndrome.

The V call is TRBV30, the J call TRBJ1-1; D is ambiguous. Deletions cut 0 bases from V and 4 bases from J, with 12 bases between. CDR3 length equals 14 residues. Per germline, CDR1 GTSNPN and CDR2 SVGIG (reference sequence). CDR3 sequence reads: CAWSVTGSGTEAFF. The CDR3 bases are TGTGCCTGGAGTGTAACTGGATCAGGCACTGAAGCTTTCTTT.

V is TRBV10-3 and J is TRBJ2-1; no clear D. V gave up 3 bases and J gave up 7 bases, with 16 bases separating them. The CDR3 totals 15 residues. Germline lookup yields CDR1 ENHRY and CDR2 SYGVKD. CDR3 in DNA: TGTGCCATCAGTGACAGTACCTCCAGGAGAAATGAGCAGTTCTTC. This gives the protein CAISDSTSRRNEQFF.

This chain connects TRBV6-5 to TRBJ2-7, with no clear D. V shed 1 base and J shed 3 bases, with 10 bases lying between them. The CDR3 totals 14 residues. The germline V gene has CDR1 MNHEY and CDR2 SVGAGI. The CDR3 region has the DNA TGTGCCAGCAGTTACTGGGCAGGCCGCTACGAGCAGTACTTC. This codes for CASSYWAGRYEQYF.

V usage is TRBV20-1 and J usage is TRBJ1-5; no firm D call. CDR3 length: 15 residues. CDR1 DFQATT and CDR2 SNEGSKA come from the germline V gene (reference sequence). Trimming shortened V by 5 bases and J by 3 bases, and 17 bases separated the two germline ends. The CDR3 protein is CSAPEKGQLNQPQHF. The CDR3, as DNA: TGCAGTGCTCCGGAAAAAGGGCAGCTCAATCAGCCCCAGCATTTT.

This clonotype was seen once. The chain is built from TRBV12-3 or TRBV12-4 and TRBJ1-5; possibly TRBD1 for D (5 bases). The CDR3 has 14 amino acids. The ends were cut back, 3 bases at V and 7 bases at J, with 13 bases in the middle. The CDR3 protein is CASSFTGIGQPQHF. The CDR3, as DNA: TGTGCCAGCAGTTTCACAGGTATTGGGCAGCCCCAGCATTTT.

This clonotype was counted a single time. The V gene is TRBV2, the J gene TRBJ2-1; D is unresolved. This CDR3 region has 14 residues. Germline CDR1 SNHLY, CDR2 FYNNEI. Trimming pared 5 bases from V and 7 bases from J, leaving 15 bases between. CDR3 amino acids: CASSNTALRNEQFF. In DNA form, the CDR3 reads TGTGCCAGCAGTAATACAGCCCTGCGGAATGAGCAGTTCTTC.

With respect to this clonotype: Sequence at one end of the junction differs from germline and may be a read error. The chain has TRBV20-1 and TRBJ2-5; the match to TRBD2 covers 11 bases. CDR3 length equals 14 residues. Germline CDR1 is DFQATT and CDR2 is SNEGSKA (reference sequence). The CDR3, as DNA: TGCAGTGCGAGAGGGACTAGCGGACAAGAGACCCAGTACTTC. This codes for CSARGTSGQETQYF.

The chain combines TRBV5-6 with TRBJ2-1; D perhaps matches TRBD1 (5 bases). The germline V gene encodes CDR1 SGHDT and CDR2 YYEEEE. The V gene lost 4 bases and the J gene lost 6 bases, with 17 bases spanning the gap. CDR3 size: 15 residues. The DNA for the CDR3 is TGTGCCAGCAGCCTAAGGGGCAGCCCCCTCAATGAGCAGTTCTTC. It yields the protein CASSLRGSPLNEQFF. Using reference TRBV5-6 and TRBJ2-1 for the parts outside the CDR3, the full variable domain is DAGVTQSPTHLIKTRGQQVTLRCSPKSGHDTVSWYQQALGQGPQFIFQYYEEEERQRGNFPDRFSGHQFPNYSSELNVNALLLGDSALYLCASSLRGSPLNEQFFGPGTRLTVL.

The chain recombines TRBV19 with TRBJ1-2; no clear D gene. V dropped 4 bases and J dropped 4 bases, with 22 bases sitting between them. The CDR3 is made up of 17 amino acids. CDR1 and CDR2 (germline): LNHDA, SQIVND (reference sequence). The CDR3 nucleotides are TGTGCCAGTAGTAAACCAAAAGGCGTTTTGTCTCTCTATGGCTACACCTTC. Its protein product is CASSKPKGVLSLYGYTF. Using reference TRBV19 and TRBJ1-2 for the parts outside the CDR3, the full variable domain is DGGITQSPKYLFRKEGQNVTLSCEQNLNHDAMYWYRQDPGQGLRLIYYSQIVNDFQKGDIAEGYSVSREKKESFPLTVTSAQKNPTAFYLCASSKPKGVLSLYGYTFGSGTRLTVV.

This chain uses TRBV25-1 with TRBJ1-2; the D is unclear. The CDR3 loop spans 12 amino acids. Germline CDR1 is MGHDK and CDR2 is SYGVNS. The germline V and J ends were trimmed by 5 bases and 3 bases, with 7 bases remaining between them. CDR3 amino acids: CASSTWHYGYTF. DNA of the CDR3: TGTGCCAGCAGTACCTGGCACTATGGCTACACCTTC.

V gene TRBV30 combines with J gene TRBJ1-1; D call uncertain. V was trimmed by 0 bases and J by 6 bases, leaving 11 bases between them. This CDR3 has 13 amino acids. Germline V gene lookup returns CDR1 GTSNPN and CDR2 SVGIG (reference sequence). In DNA, the CDR3 is TGTGCCTGGAGTGTCCGGGTCGTCGCTGAAGCTTTCTTT. It specifies CAWSVRVVAEAFF.

The chain is built from TRBV29-1 and TRBJ1-1; D is uncertain. Germline-derived CDR1 and CDR2 are SQVTM and ANQGSEA. V lost 7 bases to trimming and J lost 1 base, with 7 bases between them. The CDR3 loop spans 11 amino acids. The CDR3, as DNA: TGCAGCGCCGACGGGAACACTGAAGCTTTCTTT. Amino acids: CSADGNTEAFF.

The chain couples TRBV15 to TRBJ2-3; unclear D gene. Germline-derived CDR1 and CDR2 are LNHNV and YYDKDF (reference sequence). V lost 8 bases and J 4 bases, leaving 19 bases between the germline ends. The CDR3 is made up of 15 amino acids. The CDR3 region is CATSVGLQGSDTQYF. Written as DNA, the CDR3 is TGTGCCACCTCGGTCGGTCTTCAAGGCTCAGATACGCAGTATTTT.

The CDR3 spells CASTHEQYF. DNA of the CDR3: TGTGCCAGCACCCACGAGCAGTACTTC. The rearrangement uses TRBV12-3 or TRBV12-4 and TRBJ2-7; D is ambiguous. Trimming removed 7 bases from V and 5 bases from J, with 3 bases in between. This CDR3 has 9 amino acids.

The genes are TRBV16 and TRBJ1-1; weak D call: TRBD1 (5 bases). Trimming removed 0 bases at V and 3 bases at J, with 11 bases between. CDR3 length equals 15 residues. Germline V gene sequence: CDR1 KGHSY, CDR2 FQNENV. In DNA, the CDR3 is TGTGCCAGCAGCCAATCGGGGACTGCGGACACTGAAGCTTTCTTT. This gives the protein CASSQSGTADTEAFF. Complete variable domain (other parts from reference TRBV16 and TRBJ1-1): GEEVAQTPKHLVRGEGQKAKLYCAPIKGHSYVFWYQQVLKNEFKFLISFQNENVFDETGMPKERFSAKCLPNSPCSLEIQATKLEDSAVYFCASSQSGTADTEAFFGQGTRLTVV.

This rearrangement joins TRBV5-6 to TRBJ1-2; 10 bases fit TRBD1. There are 15 residues in the CDR3. V lost 5 bases and J lost 4; bases outside the gene matches: 8. Per germline, CDR1 SGHDT and CDR2 YYEEEE. CDR3 amino acids: CASRNRDRGPYGYTF. The CDR3 coding sequence is TGTGCCAGCAGAAACCGGGACAGGGGTCCCTATGGCTACACCTTC.

This chain links TRBV20-1 with TRBJ2-4; weak D call: TRBD1 (6 bases). CDR3 length: 14 amino acids. V lost 2 bases and J lost 8, with 16 bases in between. Looked up from germline, CDR1 is DFQATT and CDR2 is SNEGSKA (reference sequence). CDR3 residues: CSARTSQGIDIQYF. The CDR3 coding sequence is TGCAGTGCTAGAACGTCACAGGGAATAGACATTCAGTACTTC.

This chain uses TRBV30 with TRBJ1-2; D uncertain. Germline V gene data show CDR1 as GTSNPN and CDR2 as SVGIG (reference sequence). The CDR3 runs to 13 residues. The V end was cut by 1 base, the J end by 7 bases, with 13 bases between. The CDR3 sequence: CAWSGTGKGGYTF. The CDR3 nucleotides are TGTGCCTGGAGTGGTACGGGAAAGGGTGGCTACACCTTC.

V usage is TRBV21-1 and J usage is TRBJ1-5; no DNA check was done on the table's D call, TRBD1. TRBV21-1 is assigned pseudogene status. The CDR3 runs 18 residues. CDR3: CASSIFYRDTVCNQPQHF. CDR3 sequence (DNA): TGTGCCAGCAGCATTTTCTACCGGGACACCGTTTGCAATCAGCCCCAGCATTTT.

CDR3 in amino acids: CSVDPGLAGVNEQFF. CDR3 in DNA: TGCAGCGTTGACCCCGGACTAGCGGGAGTTAATGAGCAGTTCTTC. V usage is TRBV29-1 and J usage is TRBJ2-1; 13 bases agree with TRBD2. The germline V gene encodes CDR1 SQVTM and CDR2 ANQGSEA. With 3 bases clipped from V and 7 bases from J, the junction kept 6 bases outside the gene matches. The CDR3 runs 15 residues.

The chain links TRBV19 to TRBJ2-6; D not certain. The CDR3 sequence is 13 residues long. Germline V gives CDR1 LNHDA, CDR2 SQIVND (reference sequence). Trimming took 7 bases from V and 0 from J, leaving 4 bases between them. CDR3: CASTDSGANVLTF. The DNA of the CDR3 is TGTGCCAGTACCGACTCTGGGGCCAACGTCCTGACTTTC.